This T cell receptor beta chain was sequenced during a study of post-analysis software for immune sequencing data. Study at large: Relapsing-remitting, secondary progressive and progressive-relapsing forms of multiple sclerosis all featured among disease courses. Study-wide results and caveats: Comparison of patients with controls showed roughly five TRBV segments more frequent in patients, TRBV5-6, TRBV5-1 and TRBV20-1 among them. Batch-matched samples strongly co-clustered by F measure. A significant reduction in normalized Chao1 diversity was observed in multiple sclerosis patients versus controls.

Prepared TCR beta cDNA libraries contained unique molecular identifiers. The authors obtained roughly 500,000 cDNA molecules from approximately 1 to 10 million T cells. TCRdb reprocessed the PCR reads via MiXCR and lists one record per CDR3 protein. The sample carries some 690,000 distinct CDR3 sequences, approximately 30% recorded once. To note about this clonotype: Antigen specificity is unknown.

CDR3 length: 15 residues. Germline V lookup: CDR1 SGHRS, CDR2 YFSETQ. With 4 bases clipped from V and 2 bases from J, the junction kept 7 bases outside the gene matches. The V and J genes are TRBV5-1 and TRBJ2-3, with TRBD2 matching over 7 bases. Sequenced sample: blood. The receptor was isolated from a girl aged 5 to 17 with multiple sclerosis. Written as DNA, the CDR3 is TGCGCCAGCAGCCCCGGACTAGGAGACACAGATACGCAGTATTTT. Encoded protein: CASSPGLGDTDTQYF.